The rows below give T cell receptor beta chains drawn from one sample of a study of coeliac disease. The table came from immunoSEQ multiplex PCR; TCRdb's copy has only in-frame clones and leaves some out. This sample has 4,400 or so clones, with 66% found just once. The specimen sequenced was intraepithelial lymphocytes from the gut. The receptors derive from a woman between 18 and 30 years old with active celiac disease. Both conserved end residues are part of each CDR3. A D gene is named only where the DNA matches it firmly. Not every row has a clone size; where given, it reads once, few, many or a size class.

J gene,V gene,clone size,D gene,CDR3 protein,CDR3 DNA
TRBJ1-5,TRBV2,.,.,CASSEALLGTSNQPQHF,TGTGCCAGCAGTGAAGCGCTTCTTGGGACAAGCAATCAGCCCCAGCATTTT
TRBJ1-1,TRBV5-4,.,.,CASSLLTVPEAFF,TGTGCCAGCAGCTTGTTGACAGTCCCTGAAGCTTTCTTT
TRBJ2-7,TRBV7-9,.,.,CARKRGRRAPYEQYF,TGTGCCCGCAAAAGGGGCCGACGGGCACCCTACGAGCAGTACTTC
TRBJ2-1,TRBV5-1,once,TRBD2,CASSNLAGGPGNEQFF,TGCGCCAGCAGCAACCTAGCGGGGGGGCCGGGCAATGAGCAGTTCTTC
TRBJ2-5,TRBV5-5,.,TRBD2,CASSRRASGLALYQETQYF,TGTGCCAGCAGCCGCCGGGCTAGCGGGCTGGCCCTCTACCAAGAGACCCAGTACTTC
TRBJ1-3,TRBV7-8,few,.,CASSLWAGAFSGNTIYF,TGTGCCAGCAGCTTATGGGCAGGGGCATTCTCTGGAAACACCATATATTTT
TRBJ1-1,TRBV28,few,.,CASSPPGEGSPTEAFF,TGTGCCAGCAGTCCCCCGGGAGAAGGGAGTCCCACTGAAGCTTTCTTT
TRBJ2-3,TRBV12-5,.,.,CASGYGTTDTQYF,TGTGCTAGTGGCTACGGGACAACAGATACGCAGTATTTT
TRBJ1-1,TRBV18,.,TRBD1,CASSSTGETEAFF,TGTGCCAGCTCGTCGACAGGGGAGACTGAAGCTTTCTTT
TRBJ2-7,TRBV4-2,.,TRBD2,CASSQDSGPLSEQYF,TGTGCCAGCAGCCAAGATAGCGGGCCCTTGAGTGAGCAGTACTTC
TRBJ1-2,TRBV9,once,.,CASTYTTKGDYGYTF,TGTGCCAGCACCTACACGACGAAGGGAGACTATGGCTACACCTTC
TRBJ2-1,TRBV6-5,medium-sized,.,CASSYVLEGYNEQFF,TGTGCCAGCAGTTACGTCCTGGAGGGATACAATGAGCAGTTCTTC
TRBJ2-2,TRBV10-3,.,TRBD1,CAISGTGDIGELFF,TGTGCCATCTCCGGGACAGGGGATATCGGGGAGCTGTTTTTT
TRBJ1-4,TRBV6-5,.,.,CASSSPVTGEKLFF,TGTGCCAGCAGTTCCCCTGTGACTGGAGAAAAACTGTTTTTT
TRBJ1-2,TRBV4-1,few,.,CASSQPRWTSPKLNYGYTF,TGCGCCAGCAGCCAACCCCGGTGGACTTCCCCAAAACTTAACTATGGCTACACCTTC
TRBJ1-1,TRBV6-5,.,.,CASSKRGGRAEAFF,TGTGCCAGCAGCAAGAGGGGGGGGCGGGCTGAAGCTTTCTTT
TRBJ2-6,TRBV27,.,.,CASRPFSGANVLTF,TGTGCCAGCCGTCCTTTCTCTGGGGCCAACGTCCTGACTTTC
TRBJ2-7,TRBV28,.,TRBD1,CASGLDRYPTTTRARLGYEQYF,TGTGCCAGCGGACTGGACAGGTACCCGACAACTACTCGGGCCCGGTTGGGGTACGAGCAGTACTTC
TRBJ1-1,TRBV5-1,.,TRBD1,CASSFTGGDTEAFF,TGCGCCAGCAGCTTTACAGGGGGCGACACTGAAGCTTTCTTT
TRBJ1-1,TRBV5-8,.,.,CASSLWWGGDTEAFF,TGTGCCAGCAGCTTGTGGTGGGGGGGAGACACTGAAGCTTTCTTT
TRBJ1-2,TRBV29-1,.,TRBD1,CSGGQGSGDGYTF,TGCAGCGGCGGACAGGGGTCAGGGGATGGCTACACCTTC
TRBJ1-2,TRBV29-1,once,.,CSVDLGLYGYTF,TGCAGCGTTGATCTGGGGCTGTATGGCTACACCTTC
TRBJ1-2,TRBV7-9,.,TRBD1,CASSTGTGVGYTF,TGTGCCAGCAGCACCGGGACAGGGGTTGGCTACACCTTC
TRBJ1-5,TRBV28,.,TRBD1,CASSWAQGAPENQPQHF,TGTGCCAGCAGCTGGGCCCAGGGGGCCCCGGAGAATCAGCCCCAGCATTTT
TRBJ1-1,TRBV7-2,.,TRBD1,CASSARTGGLPEAFF,TGTGCCAGCAGCGCACGGACAGGGGGCTTACCAGAGGCTTTCTTT
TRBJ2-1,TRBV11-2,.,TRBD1,CASSYRDSDRPREQFF,TGTGCCAGCAGCTACCGGGACAGCGACCGCCCCAGGGAGCAGTTCTTC
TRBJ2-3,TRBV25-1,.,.,CASSVTRGDTQYF,TGTGCCAGCAGTGTAACCCGGGGAGATACGCAGTATTTT
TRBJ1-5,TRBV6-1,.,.,CASSELQYSNQPQHF,TGTGCCAGCAGTGAATTACAGTATAGCAATCAGCCCCAGCATTTT
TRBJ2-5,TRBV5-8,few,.,CASSLPTGLYQETQYF,TGTGCCAGCAGCCTCCCGACCGGGTTGTACCAAGAGACCCAGTACTTC
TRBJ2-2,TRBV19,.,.,CASSTIFWDTKFGELFF,TGTGCCAGTAGTACGATCTTCTGGGACACCAAATTCGGGGAGCTGTTTTTT
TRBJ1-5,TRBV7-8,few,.,CASSLEGQGWRSNQPQHF,TGTGCCAGCAGCTTAGAGGGCCAGGGGTGGAGAAGCAATCAGCCCCAGCATTTT
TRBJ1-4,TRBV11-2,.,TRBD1,CASSPGTGDGKLFF,TGTGCCAGCAGCCCTGGGACAGGCGATGGAAAACTGTTTTTT
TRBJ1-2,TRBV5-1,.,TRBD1,CASSLLPQGAYGYTF,TGCGCCAGCAGCTTGTTACCCCAGGGGGCCTATGGCTACACCTTC
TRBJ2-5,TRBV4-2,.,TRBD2,CASSQTLGLAGGLGETQYF,TGTGCCAGCAGCCAAACCTTAGGACTAGCGGGGGGTCTCGGGGAGACCCAGTACTTC
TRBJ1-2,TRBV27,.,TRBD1,CASSLAQFGTGGYYGYTF,TGTGCCAGCAGTTTAGCCCAATTCGGGACAGGGGGTTATTATGGCTACACCTTC
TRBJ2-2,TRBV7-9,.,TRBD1,CASSGDRGRNGAGELFF,TGTGCCAGCAGCGGGGACAGGGGGCGGAATGGGGCCGGGGAGCTGTTTTTT
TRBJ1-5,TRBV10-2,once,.,CASSETGRTQPQHF,TGCGCCAGCAGTGAAACAGGAAGAACTCAGCCCCAGCATTTT
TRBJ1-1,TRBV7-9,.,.,CASSLVLGGTEAFF,TGTGCCAGCAGCTTAGTTTTAGGGGGCACTGAAGCTTTCTTT
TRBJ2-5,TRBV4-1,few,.,CASSQVGSRRRETQYF,TGCGCCAGCAGCCAAGTCGGTTCCCGTCGCCGAGAGACCCAGTACTTC
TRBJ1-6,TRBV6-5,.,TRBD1,CASRHRGYNSPLHF,TGTGCCAGCAGACACAGGGGCTATAATTCACCCCTCCACTTT
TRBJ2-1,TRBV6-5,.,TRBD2,CASSLAGASYNEQFF,TGTGCCAGCAGTTTAGCGGGGGCCTCCTACAATGAGCAGTTCTTC
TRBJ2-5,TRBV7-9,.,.,CASSLGGLRETQYF,TGTGCCAGCAGCTTAGGAGGTTTAAGAGAGACCCAGTACTTC
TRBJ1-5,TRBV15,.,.,CATTSEVFGGYQPQHF,TGTGCCACCACATCGGAAGTGTTCGGGGGGTATCAGCCCCAGCATTTT
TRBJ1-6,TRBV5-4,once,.,CASSLWIGGDSPFHF,TGTGCCAGCAGCCTGTGGATTGGCGGGGATTCACCCTTCCACTTT
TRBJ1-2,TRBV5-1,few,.,CASSLVQGSGYTF,TGCGCCAGCAGCTTAGTACAGGGATCCGGCTACACCTTC
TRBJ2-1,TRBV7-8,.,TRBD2,CASSVSGGSIGQFF,TGTGCCAGCAGCGTTAGCGGGGGGTCGATCGGGCAGTTCTTC
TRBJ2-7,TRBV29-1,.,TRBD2,CSARSGGRSHEQYF,TGCAGCGCCCGTAGCGGGGGTAGGTCCCACGAGCAGTACTTC
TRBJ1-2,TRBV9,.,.,CASSASQIHYGYTF,TGTGCCAGCAGCGCCAGTCAGATCCACTATGGCTACACCTTC
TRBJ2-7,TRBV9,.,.,CASSSTEADNYEQYF,TGTGCCAGCAGCTCAACTGAGGCGGATAACTACGAGCAGTACTTC
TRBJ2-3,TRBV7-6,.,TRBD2,CASSHAGLAGTDTQYF,TGTGCCAGCAGCCACGCGGGACTAGCGGGCACAGATACGCAGTATTTT
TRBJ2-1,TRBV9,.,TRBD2,CASSVGGSGRKSSYNEQFF,TGTGCCAGCAGCGTAGGAGGTAGCGGGCGTAAAAGCTCCTACAATGAGCAGTTCTTC